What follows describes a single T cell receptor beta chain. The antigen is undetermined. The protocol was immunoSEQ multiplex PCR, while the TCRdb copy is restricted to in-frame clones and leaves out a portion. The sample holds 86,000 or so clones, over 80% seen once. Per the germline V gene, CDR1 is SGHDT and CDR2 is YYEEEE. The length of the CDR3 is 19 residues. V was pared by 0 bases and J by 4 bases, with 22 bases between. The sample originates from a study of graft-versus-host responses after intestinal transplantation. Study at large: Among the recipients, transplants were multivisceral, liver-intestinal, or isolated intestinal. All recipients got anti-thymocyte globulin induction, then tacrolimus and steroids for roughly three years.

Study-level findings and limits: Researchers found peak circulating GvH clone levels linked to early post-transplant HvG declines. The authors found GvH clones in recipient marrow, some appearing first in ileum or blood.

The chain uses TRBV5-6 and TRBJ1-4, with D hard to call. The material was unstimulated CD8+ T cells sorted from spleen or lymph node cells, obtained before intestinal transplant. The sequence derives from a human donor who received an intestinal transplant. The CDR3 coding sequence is TGTGCCAGCAGCTTGGCCTTACGTCCGGACGATGCCCGTAATGAAAAACTGTTTTTT. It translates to CASSLALRPDDARNEKLFF.